What follows describes a single T cell receptor beta chain. Its cognate antigen is unknown. The data derive from a study of shared clonotypes between healthy human individuals. Study-level results: It was anticipated that sequencing depth would influence how many clonotypes donors shared.

Germline V lookup: CDR1 MGHRA, CDR2 YSYEKL. Trimming stripped 1 base from V and 4 bases from J, with 8 bases between. The CDR3 extends over 14 amino acids. Everyone who donated was a Caucasian adult who lived in Nashville, Tennessee. It was about 210 ng DNA, approximately 30,000 T cell genomes, that sorted-subset replicate PCRs used. The protocol was immunoSEQ multiplex PCR, while the TCRdb copy is restricted to in-frame clones and leaves out a portion. The sample has 2 million to 2.5 million clones, approximately 94% seen once. This clonotype was obtained from a man aged 18-30 years in good health. The rearrangement links TRBV4-1 to TRBJ1-3; possible D gene TRBD1, 6 bases. Sequencing was performed on naive CD4+ T cells sorted from blood. Subset: CD45RA+ positively selected. CDR3: CASSQVGQGNTIYF. The DNA for the CDR3 is TGCGCCAGCAGCCAAGTCGGACAGGGAAACACCATATATTTT.